These T cell receptor beta chains were read from a single sample in a study of shared clonotypes between healthy human individuals. Libraries were prepared by immunoSEQ multiplex PCR; TCRdb keeps only in-frame clonotypes and omits some of them. Among approximately 2.4 million clones listed, approximately 95% were seen once. Material for sequencing was naive CD4+ T cells sorted from blood. Receptors were obtained from a man between 18 and 29 years old in good health. The CDR3 runs from the conserved cysteine through the conserved F or W. Fields, in order: clone size, J gene, V gene, D gene, CDR3 protein, CDR3 DNA. D genes are given only for firm matches. Clone sizes are given selectively: once, few, many, or a class where the clone is expanded.

clone size: few
J gene: TRBJ1-6
V gene: TRBV14
D gene: .
CDR3 protein: CASSQNVWDTLHF
CDR3 DNA: TGTGCCAGCAGCCAAAACGTCTGGGATACCCTCCACTTT

clone size: .
J gene: TRBJ2-7
V gene: TRBV18
D gene: .
CDR3 protein: CASSPGMPYEQYF
CDR3 DNA: TGTGCCAGCTCACCCGGGATGCCCTACGAGCAGTACTTC

clone size: .
J gene: TRBJ2-5
V gene: TRBV28
D gene: TRBD1
CDR3 protein: CASSSYGVGQGHAETQYF
CDR3 DNA: TGTGCCAGCAGTTCTTATGGGGTAGGACAGGGGCACGCAGAGACCCAGTACTTC

clone size: .
J gene: TRBJ1-6
V gene: TRBV2
D gene: .
CDR3 protein: CASRSPAYNSPLHF
CDR3 DNA: TGTGCCAGCAGGTCCCCGGCCTATAATTCACCCCTCCACTTT

clone size: .
J gene: TRBJ1-1
V gene: TRBV6-1
D gene: .
CDR3 protein: CASSESYIFLQPRTEAFF
CDR3 DNA: TGTGCCAGCAGTGAAAGCTACATCTTCTTGCAGCCGAGGACTGAAGCTTTCTTT

clone size: .
J gene: TRBJ1-2
V gene: TRBV15
D gene: .
CDR3 protein: CATSKGGSADYTF
CDR3 DNA: TGTGCCACCAGCAAGGGGGGGAGCGCGGACTACACCTTC

clone size: once
J gene: TRBJ2-7
V gene: TRBV5-5
D gene: TRBD2
CDR3 protein: CASSLGLAGGYEQYF
CDR3 DNA: TGTGCCAGCAGCTTAGGACTAGCGGGAGGCTACGAGCAGTACTTC

clone size: .
J gene: TRBJ2-7
V gene: TRBV6-5
D gene: .
CDR3 protein: CASRGTVTGSEQYF
CDR3 DNA: TGTGCCAGCCGCGGGACCGTGACGGGAAGCGAGCAGTACTTC

clone size: .
J gene: TRBJ2-1
V gene: TRBV28
D gene: .
CDR3 protein: CASSSFQGLYNEQFF
CDR3 DNA: TGTGCCAGCAGTTCTTTTCAGGGACTTTACAATGAGCAGTTCTTC

clone size: .
J gene: TRBJ2-1
V gene: TRBV7-2
D gene: .
CDR3 protein: CASSLSGAGEQFF
CDR3 DNA: TGTGCCAGCAGCTTATCGGGGGCCGGTGAGCAGTTCTTC

clone size: .
J gene: TRBJ2-7
V gene: TRBV6-1
D gene: .
CDR3 protein: CASSEVLGEQYF
CDR3 DNA: TGTGCCAGCAGTGAAGTTTTAGGCGAGCAGTACTTC

clone size: .
J gene: TRBJ1-6
V gene: TRBV6-6
D gene: .
CDR3 protein: CASSYSQGSFSPLHF
CDR3 DNA: TGTGCCAGCAGTTACTCCCAGGGGAGTTTTTCACCCCTCCACTTT

clone size: .
J gene: TRBJ2-3
V gene: TRBV5-4
D gene: .
CDR3 protein: CASSLAGEGDTQYF
CDR3 DNA: TGTGCCAGCAGCTTGGCGGGAGAAGGAGATACGCAGTATTTT

clone size: .
J gene: TRBJ1-4
V gene: TRBV6-1
D gene: TRBD1
CDR3 protein: CASSDQGASTNEKLFF
CDR3 DNA: TGTGCCAGCAGTGATCAGGGGGCGTCAACTAATGAAAAACTGTTTTTT

clone size: .
J gene: TRBJ1-2
V gene: TRBV15
D gene: .
CDR3 protein: CATSRTQGYYGYTF
CDR3 DNA: TGTGCCACCAGCAGAACACAGGGTTACTATGGCTACACCTTC

clone size: once
J gene: TRBJ2-1
V gene: TRBV11-3
D gene: .
CDR3 protein: CASSLDRGPYNEQFF
CDR3 DNA: TGTGCCAGCAGCTTAGATCGGGGACCATACAATGAGCAGTTCTTC

clone size: .
J gene: TRBJ2-7
V gene: TRBV27
D gene: .
CDR3 protein: CASSLSPWRSPYEQYF
CDR3 DNA: TGTGCCAGCAGTTTATCACCCTGGAGATCGCCCTACGAGCAGTACTTC

clone size: .
J gene: TRBJ1-3
V gene: TRBV7-9
D gene: .
CDR3 protein: CASSFGEPGNTIYF
CDR3 DNA: TGTGCCAGCAGCTTCGGTGAACCTGGAAACACCATATATTTT

clone size: .
J gene: TRBJ2-1
V gene: TRBV4-1
D gene: TRBD1
CDR3 protein: CASSHRPGTGEGNEQFF
CDR3 DNA: TGCGCCAGCAGCCACCGGCCAGGGACAGGGGAGGGCAATGAGCAGTTCTTC

clone size: .
J gene: TRBJ2-7
V gene: TRBV6-5
D gene: TRBD1
CDR3 protein: CASSYSAGGTYEQYF
CDR3 DNA: TGTGCCAGCAGTTACTCGGCAGGGGGTACCTACGAGCAGTACTTC

clone size: .
J gene: TRBJ2-6
V gene: TRBV30
D gene: .
CDR3 protein: CAWSKLSGANVLTF
CDR3 DNA: TGTGCCTGGAGTAAACTCTCCGGGGCCAACGTCCTGACTTTC

clone size: .
J gene: TRBJ1-5
V gene: TRBV6-6
D gene: .
CDR3 protein: CASSYVREGQPQHF
CDR3 DNA: TGTGCCAGCAGTTACGTTCGAGAGGGACAGCCCCAGCATTTT

clone size: .
J gene: TRBJ1-1
V gene: TRBV7-9
D gene: .
CDR3 protein: CASSLVGVTEAFF
CDR3 DNA: TGTGCCAGCAGCTTAGTCGGGGTCACTGAAGCTTTCTTT

clone size: .
J gene: TRBJ2-5
V gene: TRBV7-6
D gene: .
CDR3 protein: CASSGRSPAATQYF
CDR3 DNA: TGTGCCAGCAGCGGACGGAGCCCAGCAGCGACCCAGTACTTC

clone size: .
J gene: TRBJ2-2
V gene: TRBV10-3
D gene: .
CDR3 protein: CAISEGGANTGELFF
CDR3 DNA: TGTGCCATCAGTGAGGGAGGAGCGAACACCGGGGAGCTGTTTTTT

clone size: .
J gene: TRBJ1-2
V gene: TRBV27
D gene: .
CDR3 protein: CASLRRPTPVGYTF
CDR3 DNA: TGTGCCAGCCTTCGACGCCCTACCCCGGTCGGCTACACCTTC

clone size: .
J gene: TRBJ1-6
V gene: TRBV5-6
D gene: .
CDR3 protein: CASSAGTHSPLHF
CDR3 DNA: TGTGCCAGCAGCGCTGGGACTCATTCACCCCTCCACTTT

clone size: .
J gene: TRBJ2-7
V gene: TRBV6-6
D gene: .
CDR3 protein: CASRSRRTEEQYF
CDR3 DNA: TGTGCCAGCAGATCAAGGCGGACGGAAGAGCAGTACTTC

clone size: .
J gene: TRBJ1-1
V gene: TRBV9
D gene: .
CDR3 protein: CASSYLPGNTEAFF
CDR3 DNA: TGTGCCAGCAGCTACCTCCCCGGTAACACTGAAGCTTTCTTT

clone size: .
J gene: TRBJ2-7
V gene: TRBV5-6
D gene: TRBD2
CDR3 protein: CASSFFSGSSYEQYF
CDR3 DNA: TGTGCCAGCAGCTTTTTTAGCGGGAGTTCCTACGAGCAGTACTTC

clone size: .
J gene: TRBJ2-5
V gene: TRBV11-2
D gene: .
CDR3 protein: CASSLEGRTGQETQYF
CDR3 DNA: TGTGCCAGCAGCTTAGAGGGGCGGACCGGACAAGAGACCCAGTACTTC

clone size: .
J gene: TRBJ2-3
V gene: TRBV7-8
D gene: TRBD2
CDR3 protein: CASTTALGGMTDTQYF
CDR3 DNA: TGTGCCAGCACGACCGCATTGGGAGGGATGACAGATACGCAGTATTTT

clone size: few
J gene: TRBJ2-3
V gene: TRBV30
D gene: .
CDR3 protein: CAGGGSTDTQYF
CDR3 DNA: TGTGCCGGAGGGGGGAGCACAGATACGCAGTATTTT

clone size: once
J gene: TRBJ2-3
V gene: TRBV10-2
D gene: .
CDR3 protein: CASGTDTQYF
CDR3 DNA: TGCGCCAGCGGAACAGATACGCAGTATTTT

clone size: .
J gene: TRBJ1-5
V gene: TRBV10-3
D gene: TRBD1
CDR3 protein: CAISESGGGQPQHF
CDR3 DNA: TGTGCCATCAGTGAGTCAGGGGGCGGTCAGCCCCAGCATTTT

clone size: .
J gene: TRBJ2-3
V gene: TRBV30
D gene: TRBD2
CDR3 protein: CAWSNYGLAGDTQYF
CDR3 DNA: TGTGCCTGGAGTAACTACGGACTAGCAGGAGATACGCAGTATTTT

clone size: .
J gene: TRBJ2-7
V gene: TRBV5-4
D gene: .
CDR3 protein: CASSFGGTYEQYF
CDR3 DNA: TGTGCCAGCAGCTTTGGGGGGACCTACGAGCAGTACTTC

clone size: few
J gene: TRBJ1-2
V gene: TRBV10-2
D gene: .
CDR3 protein: CASSARQGTNYGYTF
CDR3 DNA: TGCGCCAGCAGTGCCCGGCAGGGGACTAACTATGGCTACACCTTC

clone size: .
J gene: TRBJ2-7
V gene: TRBV4-1
D gene: TRBD2
CDR3 protein: CASSTGRGGTYYEQYF
CDR3 DNA: TGCGCCAGCAGCACTGGGCGGGGGGGGACCTACTACGAGCAGTACTTC

clone size: .
J gene: TRBJ1-2
V gene: TRBV4-1
D gene: .
CDR3 protein: CASSQGEGGGPPHYGYTF
CDR3 DNA: TGCGCCAGCAGCCAAGGGGAAGGGGGAGGCCCCCCGCACTATGGCTACACCTTC

clone size: .
J gene: TRBJ2-3
V gene: TRBV10-3
D gene: TRBD2
CDR3 protein: CAISPTSGVTDTQYF
CDR3 DNA: TGTGCCATCAGTCCGACTAGCGGGGTCACAGATACGCAGTATTTT

clone size: .
J gene: TRBJ2-2
V gene: TRBV2
D gene: TRBD1
CDR3 protein: CASSPGTVNTGELFF
CDR3 DNA: TGTGCCAGCAGCCCCGGGACAGTGAACACCGGGGAGCTGTTTTTT

clone size: .
J gene: TRBJ2-3
V gene: TRBV7-3
D gene: .
CDR3 protein: CASSSPVQGDTQYF
CDR3 DNA: TGTGCCAGCAGCTCCCCGGTTCAGGGAGATACGCAGTATTTT

clone size: .
J gene: TRBJ2-1
V gene: TRBV5-1
D gene: TRBD1
CDR3 protein: CASSGDRGHNEQFF
CDR3 DNA: TGCGCCAGCAGTGGTGACAGGGGGCATAATGAGCAGTTCTTC

clone size: .
J gene: TRBJ2-7
V gene: TRBV18
D gene: TRBD1
CDR3 protein: CASSRGQGIYEQYF
CDR3 DNA: TGTGCCAGCTCCAGGGGACAGGGGATCTACGAGCAGTACTTC

clone size: .
J gene: TRBJ1-3
V gene: TRBV29-1
D gene: .
CDR3 protein: CGGRRPSGNTIYF
CDR3 DNA: TGCGGGGGCCGACGGCCCTCTGGAAACACCATATATTTT

clone size: once
J gene: TRBJ1-6
V gene: TRBV11-2
D gene: .
CDR3 protein: CASSLGGGRAGSPLHF
CDR3 DNA: TGTGCCAGCAGCTTAGGTGGGGGACGGGCTGGGTCACCCCTCCACTTT

clone size: once
J gene: TRBJ2-5
V gene: TRBV6-1
D gene: .
CDR3 protein: CASSVGGETQYF
CDR3 DNA: TGTGCCAGCAGTGTTGGTGGAGAGACCCAGTACTTC

clone size: .
J gene: TRBJ2-7
V gene: TRBV7-2
D gene: .
CDR3 protein: CASSPSIGLYEQYF
CDR3 DNA: TGTGCCAGCAGCCCAAGCATAGGATTATACGAGCAGTACTTC

clone size: .
J gene: TRBJ2-7
V gene: TRBV19
D gene: .
CDR3 protein: CASSTPGPPYEQYF
CDR3 DNA: TGTGCCAGTAGTACCCCCGGGCCCCCCTACGAGCAGTACTTC

clone size: .
J gene: TRBJ2-5
V gene: TRBV2
D gene: TRBD2
CDR3 protein: CASLPGLAKETQYF
CDR3 DNA: TGTGCCTCACTTCCGGGACTAGCGAAAGAGACCCAGTACTTC

clone size: .
J gene: TRBJ1-3
V gene: TRBV30
D gene: TRBD1
CDR3 protein: CAWSVYRGPGNTIYF
CDR3 DNA: TGTGCCTGGAGTGTGTACAGGGGGCCTGGAAACACCATATATTTT

clone size: .
J gene: TRBJ2-3
V gene: TRBV11-2
D gene: .
CDR3 protein: CASSPYGANSPDTQYF
CDR3 DNA: TGTGCCAGCAGCCCCTACGGGGCCAACTCCCCAGATACGCAGTATTTT

clone size: .
J gene: TRBJ2-2
V gene: TRBV28
D gene: TRBD2
CDR3 protein: CASSPLSGGVRELFF
CDR3 DNA: TGTGCCAGCAGCCCCCTTAGCGGGGGGGTGCGGGAGCTGTTTTTT

clone size: .
J gene: TRBJ2-3
V gene: TRBV15
D gene: TRBD2
CDR3 protein: CATSRPPGAGASTDTQYF
CDR3 DNA: TGTGCCACCAGCAGACCACCGGGAGCGGGAGCTTCCACAGATACGCAGTATTTT

clone size: .
J gene: TRBJ2-5
V gene: TRBV7-2
D gene: .
CDR3 protein: CASSPYQGPQETQYF
CDR3 DNA: TGTGCCAGCAGCCCATACCAGGGTCCTCAAGAGACCCAGTACTTC

clone size: .
J gene: TRBJ2-2
V gene: TRBV6-5
D gene: .
CDR3 protein: CASSYFLGKTGELFF
CDR3 DNA: TGTGCCAGCAGTTACTTCTTAGGGAAAACCGGGGAGCTGTTTTTT

clone size: .
J gene: TRBJ1-2
V gene: TRBV6-6
D gene: TRBD1
CDR3 protein: CASSSPHRGLNYGYTF
CDR3 DNA: TGTGCCAGCAGTTCGCCCCACAGGGGGCTGAACTATGGCTACACCTTC